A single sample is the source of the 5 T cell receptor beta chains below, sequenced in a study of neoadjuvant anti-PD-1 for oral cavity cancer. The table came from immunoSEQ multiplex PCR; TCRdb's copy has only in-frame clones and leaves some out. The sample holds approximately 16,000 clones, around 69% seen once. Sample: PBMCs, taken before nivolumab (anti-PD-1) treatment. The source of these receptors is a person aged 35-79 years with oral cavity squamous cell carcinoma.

This CDR3 is CASSEAWRDKGNTIYF. As DNA, the CDR3 is TGTGCCAGCAGTGAAGCTTGGCGGGACAAGGGAAACACCATATATTTT. V gene TRBV2 combines with J gene TRBJ1-3; TRBD1 might be the D (6 bases). Germline V gene lookup returns CDR1 SNHLY and CDR2 FYNNEI. The CDR3 runs to 16 residues. Trimming left V 0 bases short and J 4 bases short, with 13 bases between.

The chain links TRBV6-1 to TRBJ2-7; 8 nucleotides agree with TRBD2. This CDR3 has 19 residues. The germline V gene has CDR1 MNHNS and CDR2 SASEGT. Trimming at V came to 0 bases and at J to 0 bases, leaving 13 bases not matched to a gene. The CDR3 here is CASSEALRGTRYVSYEQYF. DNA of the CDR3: TGTGCCAGCAGTGAAGCGCTTCGGGGGACTAGATATGTCTCCTACGAGCAGTACTTC.

As DNA, the CDR3 is TGTGCCAGTCACAGATCCGACTACGAGCAGTACTTC. This codes for CASHRSDYEQYF. The rearrangement joins TRBV2 to TRBJ2-7; D call uncertain. The length of the CDR3 is 12 residues. Trimming stripped 9 bases from V and 3 bases from J, with 12 bases between. Germline-derived CDR1 and CDR2 are SNHLY and FYNNEI.

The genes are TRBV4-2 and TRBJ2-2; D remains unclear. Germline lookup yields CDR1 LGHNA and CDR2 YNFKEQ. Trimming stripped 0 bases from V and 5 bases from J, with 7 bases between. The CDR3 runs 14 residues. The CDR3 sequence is CASSQESQTGELFF. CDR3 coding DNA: TGTGCCAGCAGCCAAGAAAGCCAAACCGGGGAGCTGTTTTTT.

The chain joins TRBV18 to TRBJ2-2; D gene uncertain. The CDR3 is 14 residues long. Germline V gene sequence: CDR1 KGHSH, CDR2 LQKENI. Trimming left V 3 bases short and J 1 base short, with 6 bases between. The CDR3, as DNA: TGTGCCAGCTCACCGCGACTGAACACCGGGGAGCTGTTTTTT. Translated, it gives CASSPRLNTGELFF.